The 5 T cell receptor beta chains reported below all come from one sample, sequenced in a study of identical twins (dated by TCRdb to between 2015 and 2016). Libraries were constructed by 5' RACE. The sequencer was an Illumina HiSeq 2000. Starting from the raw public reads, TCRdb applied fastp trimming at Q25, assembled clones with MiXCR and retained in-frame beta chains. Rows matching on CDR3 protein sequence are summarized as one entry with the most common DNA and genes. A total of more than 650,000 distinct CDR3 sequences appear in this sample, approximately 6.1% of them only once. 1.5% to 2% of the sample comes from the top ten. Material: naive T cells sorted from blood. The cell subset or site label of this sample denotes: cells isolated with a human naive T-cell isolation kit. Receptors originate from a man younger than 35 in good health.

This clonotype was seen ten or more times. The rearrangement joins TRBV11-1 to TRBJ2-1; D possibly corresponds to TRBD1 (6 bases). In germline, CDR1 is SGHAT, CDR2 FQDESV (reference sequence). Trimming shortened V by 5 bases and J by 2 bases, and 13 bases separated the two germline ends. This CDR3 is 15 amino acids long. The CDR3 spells CASSATDRPYNEQFF. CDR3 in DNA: TGTGCCAGCAGCGCGACTGACAGGCCCTACAATGAGCAGTTCTTC.

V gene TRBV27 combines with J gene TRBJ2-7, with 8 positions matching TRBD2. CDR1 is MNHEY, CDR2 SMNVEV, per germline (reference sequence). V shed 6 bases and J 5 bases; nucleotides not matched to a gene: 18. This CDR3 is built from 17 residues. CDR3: CASRKIYRTLAGNEQYV. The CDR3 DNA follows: TGTGCCAGCAGAAAAATCTATCGGACTCTAGCGGGTAACGAGCAGTACGTC.

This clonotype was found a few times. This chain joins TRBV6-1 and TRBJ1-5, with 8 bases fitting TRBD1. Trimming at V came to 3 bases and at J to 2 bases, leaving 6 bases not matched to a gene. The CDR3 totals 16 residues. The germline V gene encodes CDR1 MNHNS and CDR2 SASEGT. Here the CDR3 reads CASSDIRGPGNQPQHF. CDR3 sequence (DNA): TGTGCCAGCAGTGATATCAGGGGGCCTGGCAATCAGCCCCAGCATTTT.

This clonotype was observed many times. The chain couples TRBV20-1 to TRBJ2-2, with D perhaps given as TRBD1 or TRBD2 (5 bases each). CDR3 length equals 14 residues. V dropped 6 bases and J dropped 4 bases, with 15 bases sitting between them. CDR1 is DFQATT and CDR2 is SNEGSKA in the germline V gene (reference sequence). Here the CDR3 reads CSASRDPSTGELFF. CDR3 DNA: TGCAGTGCCTCAAGGGACCCAAGCACCGGGGAGCTGTTTTTT.

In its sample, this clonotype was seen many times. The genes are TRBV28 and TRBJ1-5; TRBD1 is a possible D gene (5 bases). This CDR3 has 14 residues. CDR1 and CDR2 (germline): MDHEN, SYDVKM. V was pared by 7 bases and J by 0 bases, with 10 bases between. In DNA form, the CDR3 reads TGTGCCAGCATTGGGGGTTTTAGCAATCAGCCCCAGCATTTT. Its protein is CASIGGFSNQPQHF.